This T cell receptor (beta chain) came from a study of early T cells in non-severe SARS-CoV-2 infection. Study summary: Sequencing was performed on bulk RNA from unsorted whole blood, leaving chains unpaired.

cDNA molecules, individually, were tagged with unique molecular identifiers. From the 5' RACE reads, TCRdb called clonotypes with MiXCR, one entry per CDR3 protein. The sample lists 25,000 to 35,000 distinct CDR3 sequences, approximately 6% occurring once. Notes on the study in general: Anti-spike CD8 specificities were favored by VDJdb matching, whose results missed private and CD4 specificities.

This clonotype occurred many times. Its antigen is still unknown. In germline, CDR1 is SGHRS, CDR2 YFSETQ. The CDR3 sequence is 15 residues long. V gave up 0 bases and J gave up 0 bases, with 7 bases separating them. The TCR was taken from an adult who was a healthcare worker with PCR-confirmed SARS-CoV-2 infection or an uninfected control (not recorded which). The chain recombines TRBV5-1 with TRBJ2-4, with D unresolved. Sequenced: whole blood. CDR3 nucleotide sequence: TGCGCCAGCAGCTTGGATTCACTAGCCAAAAACATTCAGTACTTC. It specifies CASSLDSLAKNIQYF.